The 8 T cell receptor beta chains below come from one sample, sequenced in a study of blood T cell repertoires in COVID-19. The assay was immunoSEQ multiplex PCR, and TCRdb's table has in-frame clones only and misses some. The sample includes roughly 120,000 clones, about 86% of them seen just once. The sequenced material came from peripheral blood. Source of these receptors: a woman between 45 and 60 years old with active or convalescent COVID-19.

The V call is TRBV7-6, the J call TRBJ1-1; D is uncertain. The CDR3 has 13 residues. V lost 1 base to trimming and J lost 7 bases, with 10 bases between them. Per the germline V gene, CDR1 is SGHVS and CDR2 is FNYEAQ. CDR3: CASSLVGRVEAFF. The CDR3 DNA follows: TGTGCCAGCAGCTTAGTTGGGAGGGTTGAAGCTTTCTTT.

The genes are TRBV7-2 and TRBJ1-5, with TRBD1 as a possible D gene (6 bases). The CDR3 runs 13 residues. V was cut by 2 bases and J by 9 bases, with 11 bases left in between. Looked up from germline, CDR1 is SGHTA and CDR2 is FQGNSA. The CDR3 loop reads CASSLTGSRPQHF. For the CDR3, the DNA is TGTGCCAGCAGCTTAACAGGGTCAAGGCCCCAGCATTTT.

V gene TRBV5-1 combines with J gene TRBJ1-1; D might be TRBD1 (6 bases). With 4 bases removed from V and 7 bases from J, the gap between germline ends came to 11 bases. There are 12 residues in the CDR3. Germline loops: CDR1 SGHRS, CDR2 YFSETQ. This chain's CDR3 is CASSPQGSEAFF. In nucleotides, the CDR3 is TGCGCCAGCAGCCCCCAGGGGAGTGAAGCTTTCTTT.

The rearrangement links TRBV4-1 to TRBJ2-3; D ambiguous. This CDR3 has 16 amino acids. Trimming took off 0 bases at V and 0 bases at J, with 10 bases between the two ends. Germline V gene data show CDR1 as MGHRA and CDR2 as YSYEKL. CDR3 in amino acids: CASSQEWPSSTDTQYF. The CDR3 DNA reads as TGCGCCAGCAGCCAAGAATGGCCTTCTAGCACAGATACGCAGTATTTT.

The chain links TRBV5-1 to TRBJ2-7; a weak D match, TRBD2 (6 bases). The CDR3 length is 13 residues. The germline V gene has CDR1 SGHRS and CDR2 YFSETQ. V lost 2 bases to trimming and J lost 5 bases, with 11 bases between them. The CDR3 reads CASSLPGANEQYF. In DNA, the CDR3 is TGCGCCAGCAGCTTACCGGGAGCCAACGAGCAGTACTTC.

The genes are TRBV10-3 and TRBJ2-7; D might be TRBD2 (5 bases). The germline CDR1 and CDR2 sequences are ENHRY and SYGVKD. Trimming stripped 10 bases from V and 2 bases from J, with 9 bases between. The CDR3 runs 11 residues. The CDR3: CATGSTYEQYF. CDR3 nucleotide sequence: TGTGCCACGGGATCAACCTACGAGCAGTACTTC.

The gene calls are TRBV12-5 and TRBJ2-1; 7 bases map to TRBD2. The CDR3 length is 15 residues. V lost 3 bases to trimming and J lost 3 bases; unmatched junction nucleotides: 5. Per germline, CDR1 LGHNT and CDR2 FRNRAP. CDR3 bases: TGTGCTAGTGGTTTCGGAGGACTAGACTACAATGAGCAGTTCTTC. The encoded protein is CASGFGGLDYNEQFF.

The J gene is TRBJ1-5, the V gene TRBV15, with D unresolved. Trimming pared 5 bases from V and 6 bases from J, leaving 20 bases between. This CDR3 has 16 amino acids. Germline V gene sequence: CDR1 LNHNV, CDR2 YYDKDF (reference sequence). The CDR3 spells CATSGRTGDLGQPQHF. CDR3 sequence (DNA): TGTGCCACCAGCGGACGGACGGGAGACCTTGGTCAGCCCCAGCATTTT.